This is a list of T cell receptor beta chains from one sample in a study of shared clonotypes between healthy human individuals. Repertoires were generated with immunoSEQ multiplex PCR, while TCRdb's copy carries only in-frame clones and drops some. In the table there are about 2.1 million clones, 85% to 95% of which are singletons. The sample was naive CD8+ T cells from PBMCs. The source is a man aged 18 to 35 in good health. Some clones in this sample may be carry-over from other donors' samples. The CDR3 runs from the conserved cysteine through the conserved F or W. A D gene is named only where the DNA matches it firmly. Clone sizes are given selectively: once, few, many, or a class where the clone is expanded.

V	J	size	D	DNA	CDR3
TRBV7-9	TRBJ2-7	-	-	TGTGCCAGCAGCTTAGCGAGAGATCTCTCCTACGAGCAGTACTTC	CASSLARDLSYEQYF
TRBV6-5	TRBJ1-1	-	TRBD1	TGTGCCAGCAGCCCGATGGAGGGCAGGGGGCTTGAAGCTTTCTTT	CASSPMEGRGLEAFF
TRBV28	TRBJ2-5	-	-	TGTGCCAGCAGTCCACCTCCACCGGGGGGCGCGGGAGAGACCCAGTACTTC	CASSPPPPGGAGETQYF
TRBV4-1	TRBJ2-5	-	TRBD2	TGCGCCAGCAGCCAAGTGGTAGCGGGAGAGACCCAGTACTTC	CASSQVVAGETQYF
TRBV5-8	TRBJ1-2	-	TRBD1	TGTGCCAGCAGCTTAGGGGACAGGGAGGACCCTAACTATGGCTACACCTTC	CASSLGDREDPNYGYTF
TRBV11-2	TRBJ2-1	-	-	TGTGCCAGCAGCCCCCGTACAGGGAGGAAGAATGAGCAGTTCTTC	CASSPRTGRKNEQFF
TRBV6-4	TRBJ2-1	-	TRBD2	TGTGCCAGCAGTGACATGGCTAGCGGATACAATGAGCAGTTCTTC	CASSDMASGYNEQFF
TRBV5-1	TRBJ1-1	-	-	TGCGCCAGCAGCTTTTGGGGGGGCGTGAACACTGAAGCTTTCTTT	CASSFWGGVNTEAFF
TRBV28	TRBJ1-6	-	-	TGTGCCAGCAACATGGACACTTGGGGTTCACCCCTCCACTTT	CASNMDTWGSPLHF
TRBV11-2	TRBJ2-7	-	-	TGTGCCAGCAGCTCCCAGGGAAGGGCCCTAACCTACGAGCAGTACTTC	CASSSQGRALTYEQYF
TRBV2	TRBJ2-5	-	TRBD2	TGTGCCAGCAGACCTGGGACTAGCGGGAGTATCTCCCAAGAGACCCAGTACTTC	CASRPGTSGSISQETQYF
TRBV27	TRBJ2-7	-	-	TGTGCCACGTCCCGGGACCGCCGTGGGGGGTACGAGCAGTACTTC	CATSRDRRGGYEQYF
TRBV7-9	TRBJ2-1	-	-	TGTGCCAGCAGCGACCCACTAGTCTACAATGAGCAGTTCTTC	CASSDPLVYNEQFF
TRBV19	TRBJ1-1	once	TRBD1	TGTGCCAGTAGTATTGGGGTGGCAGGGGGCATGAACACTGAAGCTTTCTTT	CASSIGVAGGMNTEAFF
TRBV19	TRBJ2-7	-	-	TGTGCCAGTAAGGGACGGACGCCCTACGAGCAGTACTTC	CASKGRTPYEQYF
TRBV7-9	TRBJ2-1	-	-	TGTGCCAGCACCCGACAGGATTACTACAATGAGCAGTTCTTC	CASTRQDYYNEQFF
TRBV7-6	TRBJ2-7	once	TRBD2	TGTGCCAGCAGCTATGGGGGACTAGCGGGAACCTACGAGCAGTACTTC	CASSYGGLAGTYEQYF
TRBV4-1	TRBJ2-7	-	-	TGCGCCAGCAGCCAGGGGGCAGGGGCGGTCTACGAGCAGTACTTC	CASSQGAGAVYEQYF
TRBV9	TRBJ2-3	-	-	TGTGCCAGCAGCGTAGGGGGGTTGAGGACAGATACGCAGTATTTT	CASSVGGLRTDTQYF
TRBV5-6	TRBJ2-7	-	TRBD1	TGTGCCAGCAGCTTGGGCCCCGGGACAGGGGCGCTAGAGCAGTACTTC	CASSLGPGTGALEQYF
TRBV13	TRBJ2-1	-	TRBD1	TGTGCCAGCAGCTTAATGCAGGGGGCCTACAATGAGCAGTTCTTC	CASSLMQGAYNEQFF
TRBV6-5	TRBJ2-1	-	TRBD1	TGTGCCAGCAGTCCGGGACAGGTGGCGCAGTTCTTC	CASSPGQVAQFF
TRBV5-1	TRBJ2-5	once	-	TGCGCCAGCAGCTTCGGGCAGGGCTCGGGAGAGACCCAGTACTTC	CASSFGQGSGETQYF
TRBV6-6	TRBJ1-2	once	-	TGTGCCAGCAGTTCAAACCCAGACGGATTTAACTATGGCTACACCTTC	CASSSNPDGFNYGYTF
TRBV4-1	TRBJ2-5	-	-	TGCGCCAGCAGCCAAGTTTCGGGGGGCGCGTGGGAGACCCAGTACTTC	CASSQVSGGAWETQYF
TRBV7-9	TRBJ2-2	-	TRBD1	TGTGCCAGCAGCGGATCTGGACAGGGGAGGTCCGGGGAGCTGTTTTTT	CASSGSGQGRSGELFF
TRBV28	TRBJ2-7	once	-	TGTGCCAGCAGTTTCACAGTTGGGGGCTACGAGCAGTACTTC	CASSFTVGGYEQYF
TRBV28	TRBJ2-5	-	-	TGTGCCAGCACCCAAATAAGGGGCTATAGGGAGACCCAGTACTTC	CASTQIRGYRETQYF
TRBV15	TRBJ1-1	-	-	TGTGCCACCAGCAGAGTTTTAGGGATTGAAGCTTTCTTT	CATSRVLGIEAFF
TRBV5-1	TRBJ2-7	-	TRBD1	TGCGCCAGCAGCGCGACAGGGAGCTACGAGCAGTACTTC	CASSATGSYEQYF
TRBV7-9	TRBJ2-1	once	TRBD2	TGTGCCAGCACCCCCGGGGGGAATGAGCAGTTCTTC	CASTPGGNEQFF
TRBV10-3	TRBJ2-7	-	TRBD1	TGTGCCATCAGTGAGTCGTTTGGACAGGGGGATTACGAGCAGTACTTC	CAISESFGQGDYEQYF
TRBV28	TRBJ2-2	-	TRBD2	TGTGCCAGCAGCTCCGGACTAGCGGGAGTAACCGGGGAGCTGTTTTTT	CASSSGLAGVTGELFF
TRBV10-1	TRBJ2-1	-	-	TGCGCCAGCAGTAAAGCACAGGGAAGCTCCTACAATGAGCAGTTCTTC	CASSKAQGSSYNEQFF
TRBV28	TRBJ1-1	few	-	TGTGCCAGCAGTAGCGACAGGATGAACACTGAAGCTTTCTTT	CASSSDRMNTEAFF
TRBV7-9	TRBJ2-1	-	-	TGTGCCAGCAGCTTAGCATACGAGCAGTTCTTC	CASSLAYEQFF
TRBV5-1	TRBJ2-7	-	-	TGCGCCAGCAGCTTGGACAGGAACTACGAGCAGTACTTC	CASSLDRNYEQYF
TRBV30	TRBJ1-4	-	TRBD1	TGTGCCTGGAGGGGAATCCGGGACAGAAATGAAAAACTGTTTTTT	CAWRGIRDRNEKLFF
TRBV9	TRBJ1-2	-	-	TGTGCCAGCAGCGTAGCGGCTTATAACTATGGCTACACCTTC	CASSVAAYNYGYTF
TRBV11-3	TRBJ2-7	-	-	TGTGCCAGCAGCAGAGACAGGTCAGGCGAGCAGTACTTC	CASSRDRSGEQYF
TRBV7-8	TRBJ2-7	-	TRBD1	TGTGCCAGCAGAGGGACAGCTACCTACGAGCAGTACTTC	CASRGTATYEQYF
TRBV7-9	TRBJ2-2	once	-	TGTGCCAGCAGCCACGTTCTGGGCACCGGGGAGCTGTTTTTT	CASSHVLGTGELFF
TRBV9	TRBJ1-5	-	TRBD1	TGTGCCAGCAGTCAGGGGACAGGGGGTCAGCCCCAGCATTTT	CASSQGTGGQPQHF
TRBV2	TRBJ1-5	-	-	TGTGCCAGCAGTGACAGGGTTCGACAGCCCCAGCATTTT	CASSDRVRQPQHF
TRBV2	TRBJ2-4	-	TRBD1	TGTGCCAGCAGTGAGGGTAGGGGGCATATGGACATTCAGTACTTC	CASSEGRGHMDIQYF
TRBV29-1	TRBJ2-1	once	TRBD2	TGCAGCGTTCTTGGGACTAGCGGGAGGGTGTCCTACAATGAGCAGTTCTTC	CSVLGTSGRVSYNEQFF
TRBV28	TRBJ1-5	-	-	TGTGCCAGCAGTTTTTCTAGGGGGAACCAGCCCCAGCATTTT	CASSFSRGNQPQHF
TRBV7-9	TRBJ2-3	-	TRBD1	TGTGCCAGCAGGTTACGGGACAGGGTGACAGATACGCAGTATTTT	CASRLRDRVTDTQYF
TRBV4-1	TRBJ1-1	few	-	TGCGCCAGCAGCCACAGGGCAATGAACACTGAAGCTTTCTTT	CASSHRAMNTEAFF
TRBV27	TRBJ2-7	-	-	TGTGCCAGCAGTCAAACAGGGAGCTTGCACGAGCAGTACTTC	CASSQTGSLHEQYF
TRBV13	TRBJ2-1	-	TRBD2	TGTGCCAGCAGCTTAGGCGGGAGGGCCGGGAATGAGCAGTTCTTC	CASSLGGRAGNEQFF
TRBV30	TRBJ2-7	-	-	TGTGCCTGTCACGGGGCCCCGGGTTACGAGCAGTACTTC	CACHGAPGYEQYF